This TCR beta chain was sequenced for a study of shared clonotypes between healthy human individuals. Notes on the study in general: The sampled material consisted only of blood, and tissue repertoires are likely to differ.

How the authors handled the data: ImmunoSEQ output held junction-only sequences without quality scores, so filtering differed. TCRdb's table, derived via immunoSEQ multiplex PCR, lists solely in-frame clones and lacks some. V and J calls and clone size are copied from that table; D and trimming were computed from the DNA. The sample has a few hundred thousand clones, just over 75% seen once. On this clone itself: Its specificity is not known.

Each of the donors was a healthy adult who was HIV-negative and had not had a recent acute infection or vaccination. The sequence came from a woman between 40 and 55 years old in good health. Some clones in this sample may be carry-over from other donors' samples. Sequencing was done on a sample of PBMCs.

CDR3 loop: CASSHTLETEAFF. In nucleotides, the CDR3 is TGTGCCAGTAGTCACACTTTGGAGACTGAAGCTTTCTTT. The chain combines TRBV19 with TRBJ1-1; D is uncertain. Germline CDR1 reads LNHDA; CDR2 reads SQIVND (reference sequence). With 5 bases removed from V and 5 bases from J, the gap between germline ends came to 12 bases. The CDR3 length is 13 residues.